This T cell receptor beta chain is drawn from a study of CD8 T cells in Susac syndrome. There are 13 residues in the CDR3. Trimming stripped 7 bases from V and 0 bases from J, with 9 bases between. CDR1 and CDR2 from the germline V gene are LGHDT and YNNKEL (reference sequence). Healthy donors were controls matched for age and sex. Reverse transcription of roughly 0.5 to 1 ug RNA used random hexamers. TCRdb re-called the immunoSEQ multiplex PCR reads with MiXCR, one entry per CDR3 protein. The sample holds around 160,000 distinct CDR3 sequences, around 94% seen once. This chain uses TRBV3-1 with TRBJ2-5, with a weak D call TRBD2 (5 bases). Input material: CD4+ T cells from PBMCs. This receptor was obtained from a human donor in good health. The CDR3 region is CASNRRYQETQYF. The CDR3 nucleotides read TGTGCCAGCAATAGGAGGTACCAAGAGACCCAGTACTTC.